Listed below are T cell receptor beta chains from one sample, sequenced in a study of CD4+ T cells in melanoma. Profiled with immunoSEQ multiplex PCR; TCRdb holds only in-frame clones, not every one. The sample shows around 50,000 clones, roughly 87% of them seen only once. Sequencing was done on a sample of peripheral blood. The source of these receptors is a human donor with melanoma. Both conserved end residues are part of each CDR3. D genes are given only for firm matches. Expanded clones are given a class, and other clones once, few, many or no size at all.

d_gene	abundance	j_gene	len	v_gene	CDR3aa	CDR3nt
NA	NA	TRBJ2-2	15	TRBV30	CAWGGGGPNTGELFF	TGTGCCTGGGGCGGAGGGGGACCGAACACCGGGGAGCTGTTTTTT
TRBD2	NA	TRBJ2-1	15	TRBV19	CASSPGGGPYNEQFF	TGTGCCAGTAGTCCCGGGGGGGGTCCCTACAATGAGCAGTTCTTC
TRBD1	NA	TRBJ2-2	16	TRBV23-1	CASSPGTGGEYGELFF	TGCGCCAGCAGTCCCGGGACAGGGGGCGAGTACGGGGAGCTGTTTTTT
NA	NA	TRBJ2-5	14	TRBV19	CASSVDTYQETQYF	TGTGCCAGTAGTGTTGATACGTACCAAGAGACCCAGTACTTC
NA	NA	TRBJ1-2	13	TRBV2	CASKAELGYGYTF	TGTGCCAGCAAGGCGGAACTGGGCTATGGCTACACCTTC
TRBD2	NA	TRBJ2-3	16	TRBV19	CASSPQGAGLGDTQYF	TGTGCCAGTAGTCCCCAGGGAGCGGGGCTCGGGGATACGCAGTATTTT
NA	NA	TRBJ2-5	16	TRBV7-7	CASRPQTGGPRETQYF	TGTGCTAGCAGGCCCCAGACAGGTGGACCTCGAGAGACCCAGTACTTC
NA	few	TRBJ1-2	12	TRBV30	CAWSTANYGYTF	TGTGCCTGGAGTACAGCTAACTATGGCTACACCTTC
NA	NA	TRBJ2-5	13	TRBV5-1	CASSLGGEETQYF	TGCGCCAGCAGCTTGGGCGGGGAAGAGACCCAGTACTTC
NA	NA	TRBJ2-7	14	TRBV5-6	CASSFGQGYYEQYF	TGTGCCAGCAGCTTCGGTCAGGGTTACTACGAGCAGTACTTC
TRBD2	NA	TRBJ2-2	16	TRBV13	CASSRPGSGGTGELFF	TGTGCCAGCAGCCGCCCGGGGAGCGGGGGCACCGGGGAGCTGTTTTTT
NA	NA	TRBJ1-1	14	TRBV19	CASSFGGSGTEAFF	TGTGCCAGTAGTTTCGGGGGTTCGGGCACTGAAGCTTTCTTT
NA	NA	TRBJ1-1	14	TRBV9	CASSVTGGDTEAFF	TGTGCCAGCAGCGTAACTGGGGGGGACACTGAAGCTTTCTTT
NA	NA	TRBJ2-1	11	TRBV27	CASSRSNEQFF	TGTGCCAGCAGTAGGTCTAATGAGCAGTTCTTC
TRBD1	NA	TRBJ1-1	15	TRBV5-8	CASSAGTGLNTEAFF	TGTGCCAGCAGCGCGGGGACAGGGTTAAACACTGAAGCTTTCTTT
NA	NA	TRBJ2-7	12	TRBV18	CASSPDSYEQYF	TGTGCCAGCTCACCCGACTCTTACGAGCAGTACTTC
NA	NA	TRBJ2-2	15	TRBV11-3	CASSLGRMSAGELFF	TGTGCCAGCAGCTTAGGGAGAATGAGCGCCGGGGAGCTGTTTTTT
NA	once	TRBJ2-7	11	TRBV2	CAIRGLWEQYF	TGTGCCATCCGAGGGCTTTGGGAGCAGTACTTC
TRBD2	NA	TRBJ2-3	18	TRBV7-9	CASSSGTSGALSTDTQYF	TGTGCCAGCAGCTCCGGGACTAGCGGGGCCCTTAGCACAGATACGCAGTATTTT
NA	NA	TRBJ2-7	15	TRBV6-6	CASSYQGGRTNEQYF	TGTGCCAGCAGTTACCAGGGGGGGCGCACCAACGAGCAGTACTTC
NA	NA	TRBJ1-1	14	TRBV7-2	CASSFSEGWAEAFF	TGTGCCAGCAGCTTTTCTGAAGGTTGGGCTGAAGCTTTCTTT
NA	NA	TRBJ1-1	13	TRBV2	CASTYLRTAEAFF	TGTGCCAGCACTTATTTACGGACTGCTGAAGCTTTCTTT
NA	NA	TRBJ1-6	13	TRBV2	CASSEAPPSPLHF	TGTGCCAGCAGTGAAGCCCCTCCTTCACCCCTCCACTTT
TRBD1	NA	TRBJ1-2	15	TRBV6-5	CASRVTTGENYGYTF	TGTGCCAGCAGAGTCACGACAGGGGAAAACTATGGCTACACCTTC
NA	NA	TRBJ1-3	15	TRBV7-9	CASSLALGSGNTIYF	TGTGCCAGCAGCTTAGCCCTGGGCTCTGGAAACACCATATATTTT
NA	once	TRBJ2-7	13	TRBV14	CASRQDLAYEQYF	TGTGCCAGCAGACAGGACTTAGCCTACGAGCAGTACTTC
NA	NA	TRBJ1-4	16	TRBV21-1	CASSKGDFLEKGKLFF	TGTGCCAGCAGCAAAGGGGATTTCCTTGAAAAGGGAAAACTGTTTTTT
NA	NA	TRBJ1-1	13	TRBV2	CATGEGVNTEAFF	TGTGCCACAGGGGAGGGGGTGAACACTGAAGCTTTCTTT
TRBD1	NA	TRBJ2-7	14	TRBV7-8	CASSVQGAAYEQYF	TGTGCCAGCAGCGTGCAGGGGGCGGCTTACGAGCAGTACTTC
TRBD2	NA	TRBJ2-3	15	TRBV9	CASSVETSVTDTQYF	TGTGCCAGCAGCGTAGAAACTAGCGTGACAGATACGCAGTATTTT
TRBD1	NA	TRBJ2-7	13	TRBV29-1	CSVVTGGAGEQYF	TGCAGCGTTGTGACAGGGGGCGCGGGTGAGCAGTACTTC
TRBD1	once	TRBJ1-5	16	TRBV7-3	CASSRDRFFSNQPQHF	TGTGCCAGCAGTCGGGACAGGTTCTTTAGCAATCAGCCCCAGCATTTT
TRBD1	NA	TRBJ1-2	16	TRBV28	CASSLSRIGTGDGYTF	TGTGCCAGCAGTTTATCTCGAATAGGGACAGGCGATGGCTACACCTTC
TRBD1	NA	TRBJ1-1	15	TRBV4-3	CASSQDMGQGAEAFF	TGCGCCAGCAGCCAAGACATGGGACAGGGGGCTGAAGCTTTCTTT
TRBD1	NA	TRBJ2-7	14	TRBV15	CATSGYRGLDEQYF	TGTGCCACCAGCGGATACAGGGGGCTGGACGAGCAGTACTTC
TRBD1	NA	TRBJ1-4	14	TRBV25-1	CASSLTGNNEKLFF	TGTGCCAGCAGCCTGACAGGGAATAATGAAAAACTGTTTTTT
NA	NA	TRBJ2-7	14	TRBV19	CASTPGDLPYEQYF	TGTGCCAGTACCCCTGGGGACCTTCCCTACGAGCAGTACTTC
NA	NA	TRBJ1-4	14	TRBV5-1	CASSSGTQGEKLFF	TGCGCCAGCAGCTCCGGGACTCAGGGGGAAAAACTGTTTTTT
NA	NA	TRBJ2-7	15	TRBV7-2	CASSRLEWYSYEQYF	TGTGCCAGCAGCCGTCTAGAATGGTACTCCTACGAGCAGTACTTC
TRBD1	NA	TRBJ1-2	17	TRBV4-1	CASSQDVGTGGARGYTF	TGCGCCAGCAGCCAAGATGTTGGGACAGGGGGCGCGAGGGGCTACACCTTC
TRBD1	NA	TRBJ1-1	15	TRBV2	CASRNPQGMNTEAFF	TGTGCCAGCAGGAACCCACAGGGGATGAACACTGAAGCTTTCTTT
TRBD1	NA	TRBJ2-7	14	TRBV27	CASSLRTGGLEQYF	TGTGCCAGCAGTTTAAGGACAGGCGGTCTCGAGCAGTACTTC
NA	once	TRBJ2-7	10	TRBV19	CASSIYEQYF	TGTGCCAGTAGTATCTACGAGCAGTACTTC
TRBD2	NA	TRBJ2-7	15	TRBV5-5	CASSLAGTSRYEQYF	TGTGCCAGCAGCCTCGCCGGGACTAGCCGCTACGAGCAGTACTTC
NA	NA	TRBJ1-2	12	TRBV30	CAWSVGTYGYTF	TGTGCCTGGAGTGTGGGTACCTATGGCTACACCTTC
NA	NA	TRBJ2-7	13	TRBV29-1	CSARGPGTYEQYF	TGCAGCGCCCGGGGACCAGGCACCTACGAGCAGTACTTC
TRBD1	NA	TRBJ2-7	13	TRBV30	CAWTGTGNYEQYF	TGTGCCTGGACGGGGACAGGGAACTACGAGCAGTACTTC
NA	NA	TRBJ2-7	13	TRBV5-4	CASSSPGFYEQYF	TGTGCCAGCAGCTCCCCGGGGTTCTACGAGCAGTACTTC
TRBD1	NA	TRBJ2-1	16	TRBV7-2	CASSLTGGRVDNEQFF	TGTGCCAGCAGCTTGACAGGGGGCAGGGTGGACAATGAGCAGTTCTTC
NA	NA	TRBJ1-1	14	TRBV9	CASSAPGGGGEAFF	TGTGCCAGCAGCGCACCGGGAGGGGGGGGTGAGGCTTTCTTT
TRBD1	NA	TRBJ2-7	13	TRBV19	CASSRQGSDEQYF	TGTGCCAGTTCTAGACAGGGTTCCGACGAGCAGTACTTC
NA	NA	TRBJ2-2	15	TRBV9	CASSAQVSATGELFF	TGTGCCAGCAGCGCCCAAGTCAGTGCCACCGGGGAGCTGTTTTTT